The sequence of this T cell receptor beta chain was determined in a study of cytomegalovirus exposure and HLA in healthy donors. Notes on the study in general: Specific recognition of CMV antigens was confirmed in vitro for a few chains (all CMV-associated). In a later analysis, donors in an Asian-associated ancestry cluster reportedly had fewer N-insertions in productive TCRs than the cohort mean.

The CDR3 has 14 residues. The germline V gene has CDR1 SNHLY and CDR2 FYNNEI. The V and J ends lost 11 bases and 0 bases, in that order; junction bases with no gene match: 5. The PCR contained 60 Vbeta and 13 Jbeta primers. Authors' analysis steps: Unique TCR beta chains numbered about 79 million in a later analysis, with roughly 9.9 million shared. Profiling relied on immunoSEQ multiplex PCR, and the TCRdb table lists in-frame clones only, not all of them. V and J calls and clone size come straight from that table; D and trimming were deduced from the DNA. The data hold 150,000 to 200,000 clones, with more than 65% observed a single time. Worth noting for this clone: The antigen remains unidentified.

The sequenced sample consisted of PBMCs. This sequence originates from a woman in her twenties or thirties in good health and CMV-seronegative. This chain links TRBV2 with TRBJ2-1; 9 positions match TRBD2. The CDR3 is CAAGGVSSYNEQFF. CDR3 bases: TGTGCCGCGGGGGGGGTAAGCTCCTACAATGAGCAGTTCTTC. Looking up the rest from reference TRBV2 and TRBJ2-1 gives the full variable domain: EPEVTQTPSHQVTQMGQEVILRCVPISNHLYFYWYRQILGQKVEFLVSFYNNEISEKSEIFDDQFSVERPDGSNFTLKIRSTKLEDSAMYFCAAGGVSSYNEQFFGPGTRLTVL.